This TCR beta chain came from a study of T cells of healthy individuals (dated by TCRdb to the late 2010s). Receptor amplification or capture employed 5' RACE. Sequencing relied on an Illumina MiSeq. In-frame beta chains were kept once TCRdb had trimmed the public reads at Q25 with fastp and called clones with MiXCR. When rows share a CDR3 protein, they turn into one entry using the most common DNA and genes. Across this sample there are some 100,000 distinct CDR3 sequences, with around 17% seen only once. The ten top clones hold 6.2% of the sample. This clonotype occurred many times. Its antigen target is currently unknown. One base away there is no much larger clone; base qualities are not given. Relative to germline, V is 6 bases shorter and J is 11 bases shorter, with 14 bases between their ends. The CDR3 holds 13 amino acids from the cysteine to the phenylalanine. Only CDR3 DNA remains: 39 bases, in frame from the first base. The germline V gene specifies SGHNT as CDR1 and YENEEA as CDR2.

The rearrangement joined TRBV11-3 to TRBJ1-6, with the D gene uncertain. This TCR derives from a human donor in good health. This receptor carries the CDR3 CASSLGLRTPLHF. The nucleotide sequence reads TGTGCCAGCAGTTTGGGATTAAGGACACCCCTCCACTTT.